The rows below give T cell receptor beta chains drawn from one sample of a study of spatial heterogeneity in lung cancer. TCRdb re-called the 5' RACE reads through MiXCR, storing one row per CDR3 protein. This sample has tens of thousands of distinct CDR3 sequences, with around 13% found just once. The sample consisted of PBMCs, taken at surgery. All receptors come from a male donor with early-stage non-small cell lung cancer. The CDR3 runs from the conserved cysteine through the conserved F or W. Fields, in order: CDR3 DNA, CDR3 protein, D gene, J gene, V gene, clone size. D genes are given only for firm matches. Clone size is shown for a subset of rows, as once, few, many or a class of expanded clone.

TGTGCCAGCAGCTTACAGCTGTACCAAGAGACCCAGTACTTC | CASSLQLYQETQYF | NA | TRBJ2-5 | TRBV3-1 | many
TGTGCCAGCACCGAGTACCAGACCCAGTACTTC | CASTEYQTQYF | NA | TRBJ2-5 | TRBV12-3/TRBV12-4 | many
TGTGCCAGCAGCTCGTTTCCGGGACAGGGATTTAGTGGCAATCAGCCCCAGCATTTT | CASSSFPGQGFSGNQPQHF | TRBD1 | TRBJ1-5 | TRBV7-2 | NA
TGTGCCATCAGTCACGAAACAGGGGGCGATGAAAAACTGTTTTTT | CAISHETGGDEKLFF | TRBD1 | TRBJ1-4 | TRBV10-3 | NA
TGTGCCAGTATCCGGGACAGGGTGTCCGGGGCCAACGTCCTGACTTTC | CASIRDRVSGANVLTF | TRBD1 | TRBJ2-6 | TRBV2 | many
TGCGCCAGCAGCCAAGTTTTCCTCCGGGGGCGGTCTAATGAAAAACTGTTTTTT | CASSQVFLRGRSNEKLFF | NA | TRBJ1-4 | TRBV4-1 | NA
TGTGCCAGCTCACCAGGGTGGGGACAGCCCCAGCATTTT | CASSPGWGQPQHF | NA | TRBJ1-5 | TRBV18 | few
TGCGCCAGCAGCCAAGAAAAGACAGCTAACAATGAGCAGTTCTTC | CASSQEKTANNEQFF | NA | TRBJ2-1 | TRBV4-3 | NA
TGTGCCAGCGCCCTCCCAATCTCCTACGAGCAGTACTTC | CASALPISYEQYF | NA | TRBJ2-7 | TRBV2 | NA
TGTGCCAGCAGCTTGGGACAGGCGGGGCAGCCCCAGCATTTT | CASSLGQAGQPQHF | TRBD1 | TRBJ1-5 | TRBV7-9 | few
TGTGCCAGCAGCCGCGGGGGACAGGGGGCTAATGAGCAGTTCTTC | CASSRGGQGANEQFF | TRBD1 | TRBJ2-1 | TRBV3-1 | NA
TGTGCCAGCAGCCCCCGTTGGCGGGAGGGCCTCCTTACGCAGTATTTT | CASSPRWREGLLTQYF | TRBD2 | TRBJ2-3 | TRBV7-9 | many
TGTGTCAGCAGAATGACAGATCGAGGCGAAAAACTGTTTTTT | CVSRMTDRGEKLFF | NA | TRBJ1-4 | TRBV12-3/TRBV12-4 | NA
TGTGCCAGCAGGCTGACAGGGACCTCTGGAAACACCATATATTTT | CASRLTGTSGNTIYF | TRBD1 | TRBJ1-3 | TRBV14 | few
TGCAGTGCTCCAGCCCCACCTACCTACGAGCAGTACTTC | CSAPAPPTYEQYF | NA | TRBJ2-7 | TRBV20-1 | few
TGCGCCAGCAGCCAAGGGAGTAGCGGGAGGGCTAATGAGCAGTTCTTC | CASSQGSSGRANEQFF | TRBD2 | TRBJ2-1 | TRBV4-1 | NA
TGTGCCAGCAAATCAGGGCAGGGGGAGGTCTATGGCTACACCTTC | CASKSGQGEVYGYTF | TRBD1 | TRBJ1-2 | TRBV12-3/TRBV12-4 | many
TGTGCCACCAGTGAGGCGGACAATTCACCCCTCCACTTT | CATSEADNSPLHF | NA | TRBJ1-6 | TRBV24-1 | many
TGTGCCAGCAGCACCGGACACGGAGGGACTGAAGCTTTCTTT | CASSTGHGGTEAFF | NA | TRBJ1-1 | TRBV7-6 | NA
TGTGCCAGCAGTTATTCCGGGACAGCCACCTACGAGCAGTACTTC | CASSYSGTATYEQYF | TRBD1 | TRBJ2-7 | TRBV6-5 | NA
TGTGCCAGCTCACCACGGACAGGGAGGGGAACTAATGAAAAACTGTTTTTT | CASSPRTGRGTNEKLFF | TRBD1 | TRBJ1-4 | TRBV18 | many
TGTGCCATCAGGGCACCCCAATACGAGCAGTACTTC | CAIRAPQYEQYF | NA | TRBJ2-7 | TRBV10-3 | NA
TGTGCCAGCAGCTTAGGCGGGAGTACGGGAAATGAGCAGTTCTTC | CASSLGGSTGNEQFF | TRBD2 | TRBJ2-1 | TRBV5-4 | few
TGCGCCAGCAGCCAAGTTCTGACTCCCACAGATACGCAGTATTTT | CASSQVLTPTDTQYF | NA | TRBJ2-3 | TRBV4-3 | NA
TGTGCCAGCAGCCAAGAAGGGACTTCCCACACAGATACGCAGTATTTT | CASSQEGTSHTDTQYF | NA | TRBJ2-3 | TRBV4-2 | few
TGCGCCAGCAGCTTGACGTCAGGGAGGTCCTACGAGCAGTACTTC | CASSLTSGRSYEQYF | NA | TRBJ2-7 | TRBV5-1 | NA
TGTGCCAGCAGCCAAGATGGCTTTTCCTTCACTAACACTGAAGCTTTCTTT | CASSQDGFSFTNTEAFF | NA | TRBJ1-1 | TRBV3-1 | few